This TCR beta chain was retrieved from a study of cytomegalovirus exposure and HLA in healthy donors. The CDR3 spans 15 residues. The V and J ends lost 3 bases and 0 bases, in that order; junction bases with no gene match: 0. Germline assignment: CDR1 SNHLY and CDR2 FYNNEI. General study points: Researchers reported from a later analysis that most CMV-associated TCR beta chains appeared HLA-restricted.

As to this clone: Its antigen is undetermined.

Researchers ran the PCR with 60 Vbeta and 13 Jbeta primers. Sequenced by immunoSEQ multiplex PCR; TCRdb stores in-frame clones only, minus some. Of 40,000 to 50,000 clones in the sample, 72% were seen once. This rearrangement joins TRBV2 to TRBJ2-5; 11 bases match TRBD1. The TCR sequence derives from a man aged 25 to 40 in good health and CMV-seronegative. The sequenced sample was PBMCs. This chain's CDR3 is CASSEDRGHQETQYF. For the CDR3, the DNA is TGTGCCAGCAGTGAGGACAGGGGGCACCAAGAGACCCAGTACTTC.